What follows describes a single TCR beta chain. Its antigen is not known. Use of 60 Vbeta and 13 Jbeta primers characterized the PCR. The protocol was immunoSEQ multiplex PCR, while the TCRdb copy is restricted to in-frame clones and leaves out a portion. The data hold 100,000 to 130,000 clones, with under 80% observed a single time. This record comes from a study of cytomegalovirus exposure and HLA in healthy donors. Broader study findings: Through in vitro validation, three CMV-associated chains were shown to be specific for CMV antigens. Presence/absence analyses took donor sequencing depth as roughly uniform. By HLA locus, TCR association rates varied in a later analysis, with DRB1 showing the most and HLA-C the fewest.

This CDR3 is built from 13 residues. V was pared by 5 bases and J by 3 bases, with 11 bases between. Germline loops: CDR1 MNHEY, CDR2 SMNVEV (reference sequence). Sample: PBMCs. This clonotype was obtained from a woman in her thirties or forties in good health and CMV-seropositive. The rearrangement links TRBV27 to TRBJ2-7; D is unclear. CDR3 nucleotide sequence: TGTGCCAGCAGTCCTAGGCAAAACTACGAGCAGTACTTC. It is translated as CASSPRQNYEQYF.